This entry lists 7 T cell receptor beta chains sequenced from one sample in a study of Ad26.COV2.S vaccination and SARS-CoV-2 variants. Assay: immunoSEQ multiplex PCR; the TCRdb copy retains only in-frame clones and omits some. Of about 370,000 clones listed, around 89% are singletons. Treatment reported: around 19 received Ad26.COV2.S at low or high dose, single or two shots; 5 received placebo; per-sample allocation not given. The investigators took samples on day 63 after the first vaccine or placebo injection. The material was peripheral blood, obtained in a trial of Ad26.COV2.S vaccine versus placebo. All receptors come from a person aged 18-60 years who received the Ad26.COV2.S COVID-19 vaccine or a placebo.

The rearrangement uses TRBV24-1 and TRBJ2-1; TRBD2 agrees at 10 bases. There are 19 residues in the CDR3. V was pared by 1 base and J by 1 base, with 9 bases of the junction left unmatched. Germline V CDR1 and CDR2: KGHDR, SFDVKD. The CDR3 region has the DNA TGTGCCACCAGTGATTTAGGCAGCGGGAGGGCGAAATCCTACAATGAGCAGTTCTTC. As protein: CATSDLGSGRAKSYNEQFF.

The rearrangement links TRBV7-2 to TRBJ2-3; D ambiguous. This CDR3 region has 15 residues. V lost 1 base and J lost 2, with 10 bases in between. CDR1 is SGHTA and CDR2 is FQGNSA in the germline V gene. This CDR3 is CASSLVSGATDTQYF. DNA of the CDR3: TGTGCCAGCAGCTTAGTGTCTGGAGCCACAGATACGCAGTATTTT.

V and J are TRBV28 and TRBJ1-5, with D perhaps matching TRBD1 (6 bases). Trimming cost V 7 bases and J 3 bases, with 16 bases left between them. The CDR3 sequence is 15 residues long. Germline assignment: CDR1 MDHEN and CDR2 SYDVKM. Here the CDR3 DNA reads TGTGCCAGCAAGCGACAGGCCCTCCCCAATCAGCCCCAGCATTTT. Encoded protein: CASKRQALPNQPQHF.

V and J are TRBV5-8 and TRBJ1-5; TRBD1 might be the D (5 bases). The germline V gene encodes CDR1 SGHTS and CDR2 YDEGEE. This CDR3 has 14 amino acids. The V end lost 3 bases, the J end lost 4 bases, and 11 bases lay between the germline ends. CDR3 sequence (DNA): TGTGCCAGCAGCTACGGGGGACCGAATCAGCCCCAGCATTTT. This codes for CASSYGGPNQPQHF.

This clone was observed a few times. The chain uses TRBV19 and TRBJ2-2; D ambiguous. The CDR3 covers 12 residues. Germline CDR1 reads LNHDA; CDR2 reads SQIVND (reference sequence). Trimming took 5 bases from V and 2 from J, leaving 3 bases between them. The CDR3: CASSHNTGELFF. In nucleotides, the CDR3 is TGTGCCAGTAGTCATAACACCGGGGAGCTGTTTTTT.

This chain joins TRBV4-1 and TRBJ1-5, with D possibly being TRBD1 (6 bases). The CDR3 contains 16 residues. Looked up from germline, CDR1 is MGHRA and CDR2 is YSYEKL. The V gene lost 0 bases and the J gene lost 4 bases, with 13 bases spanning the gap. CDR3 in DNA: TGCGCCAGCAGCCAAGATTCGGGGACAAGAAATCAGCCCCAGCATTTT. It codes for CASSQDSGTRNQPQHF.

This clone turned up a few times. V gene TRBV2 combines with J gene TRBJ2-3, with D possibly TRBD1 on 5 matching bases. Trimming left V 2 bases short and J 5 bases short, with 14 bases between. The CDR3 is 15 residues long. Looked up from germline, CDR1 is SNHLY and CDR2 is FYNNEI. The CDR3 is CASSESPTVGDTQYF. DNA for the CDR3: TGTGCCAGCAGTGAATCCCCGACAGTGGGAGATACGCAGTATTTT. The full variable domain, its missing parts supplied by reference TRBV2 and TRBJ2-3, is EPEVTQTPSHQVTQMGQEVILRCVPISNHLYFYWYRQILGQKVEFLVSFYNNEISEKSEIFDDQFSVERPDGSNFTLKIRSTKLEDSAMYFCASSESPTVGDTQYFGPGTRLTVL.